This T cell receptor (beta chain) derives from a study of neoadjuvant anti-PD-1 for oral cavity cancer. About the study: Around day 43, patients without progression received a fourth nivolumab dose before surgery.

Trimming stripped 6 bases from V and 2 bases from J, with 11 bases between. The CDR3 extends over 13 amino acids. CDR1 and CDR2 (germline): ENHRY, SYGVKD. This clone has a handful of counts. Its antigen is undetermined. Survey sequencing of tumors mostly used about 4.8 ug DNA, two replicates. The table came from immunoSEQ multiplex PCR; TCRdb's copy has only in-frame clones and leaves some out. The table shows under 14,000 clones, with 45% to 60% occurring only once. Study outcomes and limitations: Higher pretreatment Treg/Th17 ratios tracked higher pretreatment blood clonality.

The receptor was derived from a person between 40 and 79 years old with oral cavity squamous cell carcinoma. Sequenced material: tumor tissue, taken before nivolumab (anti-PD-1) treatment. The rearrangement joins TRBV10-3 to TRBJ2-7; no definite D call. DNA for the CDR3: TGTGCCATCAGCACCTCATATACCTACGAGCAGTACTTC. It translates to CAISTSYTYEQYF.